What follows are 21 T cell receptor beta chains derived from one specimen sequenced in a study of T-cell memory formation after mild COVID-19. TCRdb reprocessed the 5' RACE reads via MiXCR and lists one record per CDR3 protein. This table has 280,000 or so distinct CDR3 sequences, approximately 8.4% appearing once. Material for sequencing was PBMCs or a T cell subset sorted from them (not recorded which). The receptors originated from a man younger than 35 who had mild COVID-19 (a few samples of this study predate the infection). Cell type and time point are not known.

The V call is TRBV29-1, the J call TRBJ1-5; a possible D gene is TRBD1 (6 bases). Trimming removed 4 bases from V and 2 bases from J, with 6 bases in between. Germline V lookup: CDR1 SQVTM, CDR2 ANQGSEA. This CDR3 comprises 12 residues. The CDR3 protein is CSVAGGNQPQHF. CDR3 coding DNA: TGCAGCGTTGCAGGGGGCAATCAGCCCCAGCATTTT.

This clonotype was seen more than once but under ten times. The chain combines TRBV9 with TRBJ1-1; no clear D gene. V dropped 6 bases and J dropped 1 base, with 10 bases sitting between them. Germline V lookup: CDR1 SGDLS, CDR2 YYNGEE. The CDR3 runs to 13 residues. The CDR3 nucleotides are TGTGCCAGCACAGCCGCTACGAACACTGAAGCTTTCTTT. Its translation is CASTAATNTEAFF.

V and J are TRBV7-9 and TRBJ2-2; 11 bases fit TRBD2. This CDR3 is 17 amino acids long. CDR1 SEHNR and CDR2 FQNEAQ come from the germline V gene (reference sequence). Germline trimming cut 5 bases from V and 0 bases from J; bases unmatched to any gene: 5. The CDR3, as DNA: TGTGCCAGCAGCACCCGACTAGCGGGGACGAACACCGGGGAGCTGTTTTTT. Its translation is CASSTRLAGTNTGELFF.

The chain carries TRBV5-1 and TRBJ2-3; TRBD2 aligns across 15 bases. J was trimmed by 0 bases and V by 4 bases; bases with no gene match: 9. The CDR3 covers 19 residues. CDR1 is SGHRS, CDR2 YFSETQ, per germline. The CDR3 protein is CASSRGLAGGPGSTDTQYF. Written as DNA, the CDR3 is TGCGCCAGCAGCCGGGGACTAGCGGGGGGCCCTGGTAGCACAGATACGCAGTATTTT.

There are many counts of this clonotype. The V gene is TRBV5-1, the J gene TRBJ2-5; 9 bases map to TRBD2. Germline lookup yields CDR1 SGHRS and CDR2 YFSETQ. CDR3 size: 14 residues. V dropped 2 bases and J dropped 3; count of bases not matched to a gene: 2. For the CDR3, the DNA is TGCGCCAGCAGCTTTTTAGCGGGGGAAGAGACCCAGTACTTC. The encoded protein is CASSFLAGEETQYF.

The chain combines TRBV5-4 with TRBJ1-2; D is undetermined. The germline V and J ends were trimmed by 0 bases and 3 bases, with 9 bases remaining between them. Germline V lookup: CDR1 SGHNT, CDR2 YYREEE (reference sequence). The CDR3 runs 14 residues. The CDR3 spells CASSLDGVDYGYTF. The CDR3 DNA sequence: TGTGCCAGCAGCTTGGATGGGGTGGACTATGGCTACACCTTC.

This clonotype appeared a few times. The chain links TRBV7-3 to TRBJ2-1, with a tentative D call TRBD2 (6 bases). Germline loops: CDR1 SGHTA, CDR2 FQGTGA. V was cut by 5 bases and J by 10 bases, with 15 bases left in between. This CDR3 comprises 13 residues. The CDR3 spells CASSTATSLEQFF. The DNA for the CDR3 is TGTGCCAGCAGCACGGCGACTAGTTTAGAGCAGTTCTTC. The entire variable domain, with the rest obtained from reference TRBV7-3 and TRBJ2-1, is as follows: GAGVSQTPSNKVTEKGKYVELRCDPISGHTALYWYRQSLGQGPEFLIYFQGTGAADDSGLPNDRFFAVRPEGSVSTLKIQRTERGDSAVYLCASSTATSLEQFFGPGTRLTVL.

This clonotype was detected a few times. The chain joins TRBV6-1 to TRBJ1-1; 7 nucleotides align to TRBD1. Per the germline V gene, CDR1 is MNHNS and CDR2 is SASEGT. The V segment lost 6 bases and the J segment 2 bases; nucleotides outside the gene matches: 12. CDR3 length: 16 residues. In DNA, the CDR3 is TGTGCCAGCAGCCCGAGGGTGGGACAGCTTAACACTGAAGCTTTCTTT. Translation gives CASSPRVGQLNTEAFF.

V usage is TRBV5-4 and J usage is TRBJ1-3; D remains unclear. The germline V gene encodes CDR1 SGHNT and CDR2 YYREEE (reference sequence). V gave up 2 bases and J gave up 0 bases, with 9 bases separating them. CDR3 length: 15 residues. CDR3: CASSFSGLSGNTIYF. In DNA form, the CDR3 reads TGTGCCAGCAGCTTTTCCGGACTCTCTGGAAACACCATATATTTT.

This clonotype showed up many times. The V and J genes are TRBV6-2 or TRBV6-3 and TRBJ2-1; the D call may be TRBD1 or TRBD2 (7 bases each). The germline gives CDR1 MNHEY, CDR2 SVGEGT. The CDR3 has 16 amino acids. The ends were cut back, 7 bases at V and 0 bases at J, with 16 bases in the middle. This chain's CDR3 is CASITDRDYSYNEQFF. DNA for the CDR3: TGTGCCAGCATTACCGACAGGGACTACTCCTACAATGAGCAGTTCTTC.

This clonotype was detected many times. The chain uses TRBV5-1 and TRBJ1-3; a weak D match, TRBD1 (5 bases). Germline assignment: CDR1 SGHRS and CDR2 YFSETQ. Trimming removed 2 bases from V and 3 bases from J, with 18 bases in between. The CDR3 is 17 residues long. CDR3 amino acids: CASSFTGTGLSGNTIYF. The CDR3 DNA is TGCGCCAGCAGCTTCACCGGGACCGGTTTGAGTGGAAACACCATATATTTT.

This clonotype was recorded a few times. The chain couples TRBV6-1 to TRBJ2-5, with TRBD2 matching 8 bases. There are 17 residues in the CDR3. After removal of 4 bases from V and 5 bases from J, the junction contained 15 bases not matched to a gene. Germline CDR1 MNHNS, CDR2 SASEGT. This CDR3 reads CASSGIPGGAPWETQYF. The CDR3 region has the DNA TGTGCCAGCAGTGGGATCCCGGGGGGGGCCCCATGGGAGACCCAGTACTTC.

This clonotype was counted between two and nine times. This sequence joins TRBV13 and TRBJ2-7; 10 bases are shared with TRBD1. The V gene's germline CDR1 is PRHDT and CDR2 FYEKMQ (reference sequence). The V and J ends lost 3 bases and 11 bases, in that order; junction bases with no gene match: 7. The CDR3 covers 13 residues. The CDR3 spells CASSFPGTGDEYF. The CDR3 nucleotides read TGTGCCAGCAGCTTCCCTGGGACAGGGGACGAGTACTTC.

V gene TRBV3-1 combines with J gene TRBJ2-7; maybe TRBD1 (5 bases). The CDR3 extends over 13 amino acids. V lost 3 bases and J lost 3, with 9 bases in between. Germline V gene lookup returns CDR1 LGHDT and CDR2 YNNKEL (reference sequence). The CDR3 DNA sequence: TGTGCCAGCAGCCAGGACATTTACTACGAGCAGTACTTC. The encoded protein is CASSQDIYYEQYF.

In this sample, this clonotype turned up a few times. The V gene is TRBV7-9, the J gene TRBJ2-4; no clear D gene. Germline loops: CDR1 SEHNR, CDR2 FQNEAQ (reference sequence). The CDR3 loop spans 11 amino acids. Between the trimmed V and J ends, which lost 1 base and 14 bases, there was a span of 9 bases. The CDR3 loop reads CASSLGPLEYF. CDR3 sequence (DNA): TGTGCCAGCAGCTTAGGACCACTGGAGTACTTC. Full variable domain (missing parts from reference TRBV7-9 and TRBJ2-4): DTGVSQNPRHKITKRGQNVTFRCDPISEHNRLYWYRQTLGQGPEFLTYFQNEAQLEKSRLLSDRFSAERPKGSFSTLEIQRTEQGDSAMYLCASSLGPLEYFGAGTRLSVL.

The table lists this clonotype with many counts. The chain is built from TRBV7-9 and TRBJ2-1; 10 nucleotides match TRBD2. V was clipped by 2 bases and J by 2 bases; unmatched bases: 3. Germline V gene sequence: CDR1 SEHNR, CDR2 FQNEAQ (reference sequence). The CDR3 is 16 amino acids. The CDR3 nucleotides read TGTGCCAGCAGCTTAATACTAGCGGGGCCCTACAATGAGCAGTTCTTC. It yields the protein CASSLILAGPYNEQFF.

This clonotype was detected only a few times. The chain has TRBV20-1 and TRBJ2-4; no clear D. The V end was cut by 3 bases, the J end by 0 bases, with 6 bases between. The V gene's germline CDR1 is DFQATT and CDR2 SNEGSKA (reference sequence). There are 13 residues in the CDR3. The CDR3 DNA reads TGCAGTGCTAGTTCTGTAGCCAAAAACATTCAGTACTTC. Amino acids: CSASSVAKNIQYF.

This chain links TRBV6-6 with TRBJ1-5; the match to TRBD1 covers 8 bases. The CDR3 consists of 14 residues. V shed 8 bases, J shed 7 bases, and the junction held 10 bases outside the gene matches. Germline assignment: CDR1 MNHNY and CDR2 SVGAGI (reference sequence). CDR3 coding DNA: TGTGCCAGCGGACCCAGGGGGCTCGGACAGCCCCAGCATTTT. The encoded protein is CASGPRGLGQPQHF.

This clonotype showed up many times. The gene calls are TRBV29-1 and TRBJ1-1; D gene ambiguous. From germline, CDR1 is SQVTM and CDR2 ANQGSEA. The CDR3 is 11 residues long. The V end was cut by 6 bases, the J end by 1 base, with 6 bases between. The CDR3 region is CSVRGNTEAFF. The CDR3 region has the DNA TGCAGCGTCCGTGGGAACACTGAAGCTTTCTTT.

This clonotype was detected many times. J is TRBJ2-1 and V is TRBV5-1; D is ambiguous. Germline assignment: CDR1 SGHRS and CDR2 YFSETQ. V was cut by 5 bases and J by 0 bases, with 6 bases left in between. The CDR3 covers 13 residues. The chain's CDR3 is CASSKSSYNEQFF. In DNA form, the CDR3 reads TGCGCCAGCAGTAAGAGCTCCTACAATGAGCAGTTCTTC.

The CDR3, as DNA: TGTGCCAGCAGTCCGATAGGGGTAGGGAGCAATTCACCCCTCCACTTT. Its protein product is CASSPIGVGSNSPLHF. This rearrangement joins TRBV27 to TRBJ1-6; TRBD1 might be the D (5 bases). Trimming shortened V by 5 bases and J by 7 bases, and 18 bases separated the two germline ends. This CDR3 contains 16 residues. The V gene's germline CDR1 is MNHEY and CDR2 SMNVEV (reference sequence).